This T cell receptor (beta chain) was recovered during a study of T cell responses to AZD1222 COVID-19 vaccine. Findings of the study overall: Elevations in Spike-specific TCR breadth and depth followed administration of two AZD1222 doses.

Concerning this clone itself: Antigen specificity is unknown.

Only in-frame clones appear in the TCRdb table, and some are missing; sequencing was by immunoSEQ multiplex PCR. The profile shows 140,000 or so clones, roughly 88% of them singletons. The CDR3 has 13 residues. The trim removed 7 bases at V and 3 bases at J, leaving 5 bases unmatched. The TCR sequence derives from an adult in good health. The chain combines TRBV12-3 or TRBV12-4 with TRBJ2-5; 7 bases line up with TRBD1. The sample in question was peripheral blood, obtained on day 0 of AZD1222 vaccination. For the CDR3, the DNA is TGTGCCAGCACCCCGACAGGGAAAGAGACCCAGTACTTC. This encodes CASTPTGKETQYF.